This T cell receptor beta chain came from a study of chemoradiotherapy in HPV16-positive cancers. To note about this clone: Its antigen is not known.

Assay: immunoSEQ multiplex PCR; the TCRdb copy retains only in-frame clones and omits some. Of about 66,000 clones in the sample, approximately 91% were seen once. Germline-derived CDR1 and CDR2 are SGHTA and FQGNSA. V lost 0 bases and J lost 5; bases outside the gene matches: 3. The CDR3 consists of 15 residues. General study findings and limits: Better recurrence-free survival went with HPV-responsive T-cell expansion in HPV16-positive patients. Candidate HPV-specific clones and E7-related TCR motifs grew in tumor during treatment.

The sequence was collected from a human donor with HPV-associated anogenital cancer. This chain uses TRBV7-2 with TRBJ2-1, with 8 bases that match TRBD2. Sequencing used blood, obtained from a patient who underwent chemoradiotherapy. The chain's CDR3 is CASSLASGMNNEQFF. CDR3 coding DNA: TGTGCCAGCAGCTTAGCTAGCGGGATGAACAATGAGCAGTTCTTC.